These 31 T cell receptor beta chains were sequenced from one sample in a study of blood T cell repertoires in COVID-19. This table comes from immunoSEQ multiplex PCR, and its TCRdb copy is limited to in-frame clones, with some not included. The data show 70,000 to 95,000 clones, with about 92% seen just once and more than 2% held by the top ten. The sample was peripheral blood. Every receptor here comes from a man aged 50-60 years with acute or convalescent COVID-19.

The chain uses TRBV6-5 and TRBJ2-5; 9 nucleotides match TRBD2. Unmatched junction bases numbered 5, after V lost 6 bases and J lost 3 bases. Looked up from germline, CDR1 is MNHEY and CDR2 is SVGAGI. The CDR3 length is 14 residues. The DNA of the CDR3 is TGTGCCAGCAGAAGACTAGCGGCGAAAGAGACCCAGTACTTC. Translated, it gives CASRRLAAKETQYF.

The genes are TRBV7-9 and TRBJ2-5, with D possibly being TRBD2 (5 bases). Germline CDR1 SEHNR, CDR2 FQNEAQ (reference sequence). Trimming pared 4 bases from V and 2 bases from J, leaving 14 bases between. There are 15 residues in the CDR3. CDR3 in amino acids: CASSSRRETQETQYF. The CDR3 DNA is TGTGCCAGCAGCTCCCGACGGGAAACACAAGAGACCCAGTACTTC. The whole variable domain, filled in from reference TRBV7-9 and TRBJ2-5, reads DTGVSQNPRHKITKRGQNVTFRCDPISEHNRLYWYRQTLGQGPEFLTYFQNEAQLEKSRLLSDRFSAERPKGSFSTLEIQRTEQGDSAMYLCASSSRRETQETQYFGPGTRLLVL.

J is TRBJ1-1 and V is TRBV5-1; a possible D gene is TRBD1 (5 bases). V lost 0 bases and J lost 0, with 15 bases in between. This CDR3 has 17 amino acids. Germline lookup yields CDR1 SGHRS and CDR2 YFSETQ. The CDR3 region is CASSLGPGEALNTEAFF. The DNA of the CDR3 is TGCGCCAGCAGCTTGGGGCCGGGGGAAGCCCTGAACACTGAAGCTTTCTTT.

This chain uses TRBV12-5 with TRBJ2-6; TRBD2 agrees at 7 bases. J was trimmed by 3 bases and V by 1 base; bases with no gene match: 15. The CDR3 is 20 amino acids. CDR1 and CDR2 from the germline V gene are LGHNT and FRNRAP. CDR3 bases: TGTGCTAGTGGTTTGGCCCGGTTGGGGGGAGGGGCGGATGGGGCCAACGTCCTGACTTTC. Translated: CASGLARLGGGADGANVLTF.

The rearrangement links TRBV19 to TRBJ1-4; D is unclear. Per the germline V gene, CDR1 is LNHDA and CDR2 is SQIVND (reference sequence). With 6 bases removed from V and 7 bases from J, the gap between germline ends came to 18 bases. This CDR3 has 15 residues. CDR3: CASSTVEGIGEKLFF. CDR3 DNA sequence: TGTGCCAGTAGCACCGTGGAGGGAATAGGTGAAAAACTGTTTTTT.

The V call is TRBV20-1, the J call TRBJ1-2, with D unclear. Per the germline V gene, CDR1 is DFQATT and CDR2 is SNEGSKA (reference sequence). The CDR3 is made up of 11 amino acids. V lost 4 bases, J lost 0 bases, and 3 bases lay in between. For the CDR3, the DNA is TGCAGTGCTACAGCTAACTATGGCTACACCTTC. The encoded protein is CSATANYGYTF.

The chain carries TRBV5-1 and TRBJ2-5, with D maybe TRBD2 (5 bases). Germline values: CDR1 SGHRS, CDR2 YFSETQ. V was pared by 5 bases and J by 5 bases, with 16 bases between. The CDR3 extends over 14 amino acids. This chain's CDR3 is CASSPGGGLETQYF. DNA for the CDR3: TGCGCCAGCAGTCCTGGAGGTGGCCTGGAGACCCAGTACTTC.

This clone has only a few counts. The V and J genes are TRBV3-1 (or the pseudogene TRBV3-2) and TRBJ1-6; 8 nucleotides agree with TRBD1. V trimming: 4 bases; J trimming: 5 bases; junction bases outside the gene matches: 7. CDR3 length equals 16 residues. The germline V gene has CDR1 LGHDT and CDR2 YNNKEL (reference sequence). The CDR3 is CASSPDRGANNSPLHF. DNA for the CDR3: TGTGCCAGCAGCCCAGACAGGGGCGCGAATAATTCACCCCTCCACTTT.

The rearrangement uses TRBV5-8 and TRBJ2-5, with D perhaps matching TRBD1 (5 bases). The germline CDR1 and CDR2 sequences are SGHTS and YDEGEE. V was clipped by 1 base and J by 2 bases, with 9 bases between them. CDR3 length: 14 amino acids. This chain's CDR3 is CASSLIDRQETQYF. CDR3 coding DNA: TGTGCCAGCAGCTTGATTGACAGACAAGAGACCCAGTACTTC.

V is TRBV7-9 and J is TRBJ2-5, with D tentatively TRBD2 (5 bases). V lost 2 bases and J 2 bases, leaving 15 bases between the germline ends. The CDR3 has 16 amino acids. CDR1 and CDR2 (germline): SEHNR, FQNEAQ (reference sequence). CDR3 sequence reads: CASSLTGMGPQETQYF. In nucleotides, the CDR3 is TGTGCCAGCAGCTTAACGGGGATGGGCCCTCAAGAGACCCAGTACTTC.

V usage is TRBV7-8 and J usage is TRBJ2-3, with 7 bases fitting TRBD2. The CDR3 runs 17 residues. CDR1 and CDR2 (germline): SGHVS, FQNEAQ. Losses at the gene ends were 0 bases for V and 2 bases for J; bases not matched to a gene: 8. The CDR3 nucleotides are TGTGCCAGCAGCTTAGCCCCGGGGGGATCACTCACAGATACGCAGTATTTT. Amino acids: CASSLAPGGSLTDTQYF.

CDR3 sequence: CASSRTQNTEAFF. CDR3 DNA: TGTGCCAGCAGCAGGACACAGAACACTGAAGCTTTCTTT. This chain joins TRBV28 and TRBJ1-1, with D possibly matching TRBD1 (5 bases). This CDR3 is 13 amino acids long. Trimming took off 6 bases at V and 1 base at J, with 9 bases between the two ends. CDR1 and CDR2 (germline): MDHEN, SYDVKM.

The CDR3 bases are TGTGCCAGCAGTTTAGGAGACTATGGCTACACCTTC. Translating gives CASSLGDYGYTF. V is TRBV28 and J is TRBJ1-2, with D unresolved. Trimming shortened V by 2 bases and J by 3 bases, and 4 bases separated the two germline ends. The germline V gene encodes CDR1 MDHEN and CDR2 SYDVKM. The length of the CDR3 is 12 residues.

V is TRBV9 and J is TRBJ2-7, with D possibly being TRBD1 (6 bases). V was pared by 1 base and J by 3 bases, with 11 bases between. Germline-derived CDR1 and CDR2 are SGDLS and YYNGEE. The length of the CDR3 is 14 residues. The CDR3 sequence is CASSVRDTYYEQYF. The CDR3 DNA is TGTGCCAGCAGCGTAAGGGACACTTACTACGAGCAGTACTTC. Full variable domain (rest looked up from reference TRBV9 and TRBJ2-7): DSGVTQTPKHLITATGQRVTLRCSPRSGDLSVYWYQQSLDQGLQFLIQYYNGEERAKGNILERFSAQQFPDLHSELNLSSLELGDSALYFCASSVRDTYYEQYFGPGTRLTVT.

This chain joins TRBV24-1 and TRBJ1-1; no clear D. The CDR3 contains 13 residues. CDR1 and CDR2 from the germline V gene are KGHDR and SFDVKD. With 2 bases removed from V and 0 bases from J, the gap between germline ends came to 3 bases. The CDR3 sequence is CATSDSVNTEAFF. CDR3 DNA: TGTGCCACCAGTGATTCGGTGAACACTGAAGCTTTCTTT.

V and J are TRBV7-8 and TRBJ2-2, with D maybe TRBD2 (6 bases). CDR3 size: 16 residues. The ends were cut back, 4 bases at V and 4 bases at J, with 16 bases in the middle. Per the germline V gene, CDR1 is SGHVS and CDR2 is FQNEAQ. CDR3 protein: CASSSPRGISTGELFF. The CDR3 DNA is TGTGCCAGCAGCTCCCCCCGGGGGATCAGCACCGGGGAGCTGTTTTTT.

The chain is built from TRBV19 and TRBJ2-2; D unclear. The V end was cut by 7 bases, the J end by 7 bases, with 13 bases between. The CDR3 sequence is 13 residues long. Germline loops: CDR1 LNHDA, CDR2 SQIVND (reference sequence). The CDR3 region has the DNA TGTGCCAGTACTACCATTCAGGTCGGGGAGCTGTTTTTT. Its protein is CASTTIQVGELFF.

The chain carries TRBV29-1 and TRBJ2-1; 7 bases match TRBD2. The germline CDR1 and CDR2 sequences are SQVTM and ANQGSEA. The CDR3 extends over 14 amino acids. V lost 1 base and J lost 8; bases outside the gene matches: 8. The chain's CDR3 is CSVEARTSSHEQFF. CDR3 in DNA: TGCAGCGTTGAAGCGAGGACTAGTTCCCATGAGCAGTTCTTC.

The rearrangement links TRBV11-2 to TRBJ1-1; no firm D call. Germline lookup yields CDR1 SGHAT and CDR2 FQNNGV. The CDR3 runs to 12 residues. The germline V and J ends were trimmed by 3 bases and 8 bases, with 10 bases remaining between them. In nucleotides, the CDR3 is TGTGCCAGCAGCTTTACTCTGAAGGAAGCTTTCTTT. Protein: CASSFTLKEAFF.

V is TRBV19 and J is TRBJ2-7, with 8 nucleotides matching TRBD1. Germline CDR1 is LNHDA and CDR2 is SQIVND (reference sequence). The CDR3 sequence is 14 residues long. J gave up 1 base and V 5 bases, and 4 bases lay outside the gene matches. The CDR3, as DNA: TGTGCCAGTAGTCTCAGACAGGGGTCCTACGAGCAGTACTTC. It encodes CASSLRQGSYEQYF.

The CDR3 spells CASSKDRGREKLFF. CDR3 DNA sequence: TGTGCCAGCAGCAAAGACAGGGGGAGGGAAAAACTGTTTTTT. This chain uses TRBV6-5 with TRBJ1-4; 9 bases fit TRBD1. Trimming took 6 bases from V and 8 from J; bases not matched to a gene: 7. In germline, CDR1 is MNHEY, CDR2 SVGAGI. The CDR3 has 14 residues.

This clone was seen a single time. The chain employs TRBV6-5 and TRBJ1-3; D unresolved. The V gene lost 4 bases and the J gene lost 0 bases, with 10 bases spanning the gap. Germline-derived CDR1 and CDR2 are MNHEY and SVGAGI. The CDR3 runs to 15 residues. This chain's CDR3 is CASSSEVSSGNTIYF. The CDR3 nucleotides are TGTGCCAGCAGTTCCGAAGTGAGCTCTGGAAACACCATATATTTT.

The chain joins TRBV9 to TRBJ1-2; 7 nucleotides align to TRBD1. This CDR3 is built from 17 residues. J lost 4 bases, V lost 3 bases, and 15 bases had no gene match. Germline V gene lookup returns CDR1 SGDLS and CDR2 YYNGEE. Written as DNA, the CDR3 is TGTGCCAGCAGCGCTTCCGTCTCCCGGGACAGTACCTATGGCTACACCTTC. The encoded protein is CASSASVSRDSTYGYTF.

The chain combines TRBV5-6 with TRBJ1-5; 7 positions agree with TRBD1. The junction had 6 bases not matched to a gene; V was cut back by 2 bases and J by 4 bases. Germline assignment: CDR1 SGHDT and CDR2 YYEEEE. CDR3 length equals 15 residues. Written as DNA, the CDR3 is TGTGCCAGCAGCTTCCGGGACAGTCTAAATCAGCCCCAGCATTTT. Its protein is CASSFRDSLNQPQHF.

The rearrangement links TRBV6-1 to TRBJ1-6; D uncertain. The CDR3 consists of 15 residues. The V gene lost 2 bases and the J gene lost 8 bases, with 13 bases spanning the gap. The germline CDR1 and CDR2 sequences are MNHNS and SASEGT. Here the CDR3 reads CASSEIETADSPLHF. The CDR3 DNA reads as TGTGCCAGCAGTGAAATTGAAACAGCCGATTCACCCCTCCACTTT.

J is TRBJ2-3 and V is TRBV6-5; 9 bases align to TRBD2. Germline V gene data show CDR1 as MNHEY and CDR2 as SVGAGI. The CDR3 covers 15 residues. J was trimmed by 2 bases and V by 5 bases; bases with no gene match: 5. DNA of the CDR3: TGTGCCAGCAGTACCAGCGGGGGGCTCACAGATACGCAGTATTTT. Translation: CASSTSGGLTDTQYF.

This chain uses TRBV7-2 with TRBJ2-2, with 7 bases lining up with TRBD2. Losses at the gene ends were 1 base for V and 5 bases for J; bases not matched to a gene: 4. Germline loops: CDR1 SGHTA, CDR2 FQGNSA. This CDR3 is 15 amino acids long. CDR3 protein: CASSLGTRRTGELFF. The CDR3 DNA is TGTGCCAGCAGCTTAGGGACTAGGCGGACCGGGGAGCTGTTTTTT.

The genes are TRBV7-3 and TRBJ2-2; 7 bases align to TRBD1. The CDR3 is 15 amino acids. After removal of 3 bases from V and 0 bases from J, the junction contained 1 base not matched to a gene. Germline-derived CDR1 and CDR2 are SGHTA and FQGTGA. The CDR3 reads CASSFTGANTGELFF. CDR3 bases: TGTGCCAGCAGCTTTACAGGGGCGAACACCGGGGAGCTGTTTTTT.

The chain combines TRBV4-1 with TRBJ2-4; D is unclear. Germline-derived CDR1 and CDR2 are MGHRA and YSYEKL. Trimming took 3 bases from V and 8 from J, leaving 8 bases between them. CDR3 length: 12 residues. CDR3 bases: TGCGCCAGCAGCCATTTCCGGGACATTCAGTACTTC. Residues: CASSHFRDIQYF.

V gene TRBV4-2 combines with J gene TRBJ1-1; D unresolved. In germline, CDR1 is LGHNA, CDR2 YNFKEQ. With 4 bases removed from V and 8 bases from J, the gap between germline ends came to 20 bases. The CDR3 runs to 15 residues. CDR3 amino acids: CASSPRWELLVEAFF. CDR3 DNA: TGTGCCAGCAGCCCTCGATGGGAGTTATTGGTCGAAGCTTTCTTT.

The gene calls are TRBV28 and TRBJ2-7; TRBD1 aligns across 12 bases. This CDR3 contains 13 residues. Trimming removed 6 bases from V and 4 bases from J; junction bases left unmatched: 1. Looked up from germline, CDR1 is MDHEN and CDR2 is SYDVKM. CDR3 region: CASRGQGAYEQYF. Written as DNA, the CDR3 is TGTGCCAGCAGGGGACAGGGGGCGTACGAGCAGTACTTC.